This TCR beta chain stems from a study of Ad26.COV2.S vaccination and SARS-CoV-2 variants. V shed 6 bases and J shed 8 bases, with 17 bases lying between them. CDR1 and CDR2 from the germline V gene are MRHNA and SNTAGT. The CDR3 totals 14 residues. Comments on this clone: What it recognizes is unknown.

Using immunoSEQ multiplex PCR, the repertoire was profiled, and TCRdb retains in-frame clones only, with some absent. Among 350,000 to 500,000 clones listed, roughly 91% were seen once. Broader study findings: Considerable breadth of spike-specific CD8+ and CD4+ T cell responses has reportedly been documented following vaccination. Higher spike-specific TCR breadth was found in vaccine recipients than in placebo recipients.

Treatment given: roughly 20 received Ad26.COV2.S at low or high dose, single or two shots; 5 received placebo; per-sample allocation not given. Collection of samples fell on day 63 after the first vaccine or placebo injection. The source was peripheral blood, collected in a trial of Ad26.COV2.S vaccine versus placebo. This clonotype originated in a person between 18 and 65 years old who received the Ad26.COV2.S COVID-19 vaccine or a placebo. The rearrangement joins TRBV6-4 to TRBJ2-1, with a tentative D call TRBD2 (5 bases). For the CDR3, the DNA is TGTGCCAGCAGCCCCCGGACGGGAAGCGATGAGCAGTTCTTC. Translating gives CASSPRTGSDEQFF.